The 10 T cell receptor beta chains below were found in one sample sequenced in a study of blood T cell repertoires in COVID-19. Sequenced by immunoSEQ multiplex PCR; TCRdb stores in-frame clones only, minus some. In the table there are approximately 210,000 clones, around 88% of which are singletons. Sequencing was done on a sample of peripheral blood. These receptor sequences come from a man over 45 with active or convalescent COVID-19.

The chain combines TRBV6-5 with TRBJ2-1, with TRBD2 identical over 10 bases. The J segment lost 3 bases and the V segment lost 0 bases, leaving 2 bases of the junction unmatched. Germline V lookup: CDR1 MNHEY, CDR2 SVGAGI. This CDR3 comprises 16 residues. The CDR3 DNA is TGTGCCAGCAGTTACTCCCCTAGCGGGGGCTACAATGAGCAGTTCTTC. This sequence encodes CASSYSPSGGYNEQFF.

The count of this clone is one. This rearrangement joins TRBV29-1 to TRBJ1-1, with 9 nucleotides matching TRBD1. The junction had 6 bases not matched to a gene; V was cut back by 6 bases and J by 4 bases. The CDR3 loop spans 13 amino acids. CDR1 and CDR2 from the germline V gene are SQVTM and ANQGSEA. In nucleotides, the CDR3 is TGCAGCGTGTTGGGACAGGGCCTCACTGAAGCTTTCTTT. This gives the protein CSVLGQGLTEAFF.

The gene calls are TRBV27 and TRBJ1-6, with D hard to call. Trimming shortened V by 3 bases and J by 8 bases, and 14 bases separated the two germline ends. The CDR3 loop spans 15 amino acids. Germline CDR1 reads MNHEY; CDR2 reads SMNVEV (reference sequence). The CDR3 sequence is CASSFRTPLDSPLHF. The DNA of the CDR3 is TGTGCCAGCAGTTTCCGCACTCCCCTGGATTCACCCCTCCACTTT.

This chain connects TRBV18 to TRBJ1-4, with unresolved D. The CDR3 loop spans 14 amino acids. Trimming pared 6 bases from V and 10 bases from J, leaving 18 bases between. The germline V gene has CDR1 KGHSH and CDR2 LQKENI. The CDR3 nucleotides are TGTGCCAGCTCTGGATTGCCAGGAGAGGGAAAACTGTTTTTT. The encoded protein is CASSGLPGEGKLFF.

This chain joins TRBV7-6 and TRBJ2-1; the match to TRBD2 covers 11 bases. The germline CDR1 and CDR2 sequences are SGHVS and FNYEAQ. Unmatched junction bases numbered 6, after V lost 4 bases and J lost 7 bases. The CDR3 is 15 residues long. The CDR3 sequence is CASSSSTSGRNEQFF. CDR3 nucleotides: TGTGCCAGCAGCTCATCTACTAGCGGGAGAAATGAGCAGTTCTTC.

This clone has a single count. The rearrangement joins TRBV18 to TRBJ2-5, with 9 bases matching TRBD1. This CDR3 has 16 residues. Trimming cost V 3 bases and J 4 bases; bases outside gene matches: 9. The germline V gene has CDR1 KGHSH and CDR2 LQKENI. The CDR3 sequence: CASSPLLKQGAETQYF. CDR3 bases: TGTGCCAGCTCACCTCTCCTTAAACAGGGGGCAGAGACCCAGTACTTC.

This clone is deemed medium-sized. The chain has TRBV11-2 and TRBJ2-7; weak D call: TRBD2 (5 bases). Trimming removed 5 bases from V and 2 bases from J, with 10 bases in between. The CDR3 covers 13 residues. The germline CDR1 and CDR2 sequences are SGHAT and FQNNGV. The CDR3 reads CASSPLEAYEQYF. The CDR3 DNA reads TGTGCCAGCAGCCCCCTGGAGGCCTACGAGCAGTACTTC.

This CDR3 reads CASSIGQGYSPLHF. CDR3 sequence (DNA): TGTGCCAGCAGTATCGGACAGGGGTATTCACCCCTCCACTTT. The chain joins TRBV6-5 to TRBJ1-6; 9 bases align to TRBD1. The CDR3 covers 14 residues. V was pared by 5 bases and J by 8 bases, with 4 bases of the junction left unmatched. Germline-derived CDR1 and CDR2 are MNHEY and SVGAGI.

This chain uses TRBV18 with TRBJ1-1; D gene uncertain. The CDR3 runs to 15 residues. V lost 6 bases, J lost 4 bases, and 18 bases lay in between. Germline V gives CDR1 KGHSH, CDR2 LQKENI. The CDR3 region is CASSPGLELPTEAFF. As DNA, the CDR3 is TGTGCCAGCTCCCCCGGGTTGGAACTCCCCACTGAAGCTTTCTTT.

CDR3 DNA: TGTGCCAGCAGCGCCGGGTGGCGGGAGTTTATGTCAGATACGCAGTATTTT. Amino acids: CASSAGWREFMSDTQYF. The chain carries TRBV4-2 and TRBJ2-3, with 7 nucleotides matching TRBD2. The CDR3 covers 17 residues. Germline V CDR1 and CDR2: LGHNA, YNFKEQ. The ends lost 5 bases at V and 4 bases at J; junction bases unmatched: 15.